Here is one T cell receptor beta chain with its context. All of the isolated RNA was reverse transcribed, so expressed TCRB transcripts were sequenced. Sequenced by immunoSEQ multiplex PCR; TCRdb stores in-frame clones only, minus some. This table has some 900,000 clones, 17% appearing once. Germline values: CDR1 SGHNT, CDR2 YYREEE (reference sequence). Trimming stripped 4 bases from V and 2 bases from J, with 12 bases between. The length of the CDR3 is 14 residues. The data were obtained in a study of beta chain features in type 1 diabetes. The receptor was derived from a woman between 18 and 29 years old in good health. This chain connects TRBV5-4 to TRBJ2-5; no firm D call. The sample was naive CD4+ T cells from blood. The CDR3 loop is CASSQVAVQETQYF. The CDR3 DNA follows: TGTGCCAGCAGCCAAGTCGCGGTTCAAGAGACCCAGTACTTC.